This passage covers 25 T cell receptor beta chains from one sample sequenced in a study of shared clonotypes between healthy human individuals. TCRdb's table, derived via immunoSEQ multiplex PCR, lists solely in-frame clones and lacks some. The table shows roughly 2.4 million clones, with 90% to 97% occurring only once. Sequencing was carried out using naive CD4+ T cells sorted from blood. Subset described: CD45RA+ positively selected. These receptors came from a man aged 18 to 29 in good health.

The genes are TRBV25-1 and TRBJ2-1, with 11 positions matching TRBD2. The CDR3 runs 15 residues. Germline loops: CDR1 MGHDK, CDR2 SYGVNS. J was trimmed by 7 bases and V by 3 bases; bases with no gene match: 5. CDR3 bases: TGTGCCAGCAGTGATCTAGCGGGGGGTTCGAATGAGCAGTTCTTC. Translating gives CASSDLAGGSNEQFF.

The chain carries TRBV2 and TRBJ2-1; 10 bases are shared with TRBD2. The germline gives CDR1 SNHLY, CDR2 FYNNEI. The V and J ends lost 7 bases and 9 bases, in that order; junction bases with no gene match: 24. The CDR3 sequence is 19 residues long. The CDR3 loop is CASTIHGLAGVGLVSEQFF. The CDR3 DNA sequence: TGTGCCAGCACTATCCATGGGCTAGCGGGAGTTGGTTTGGTTAGTGAGCAGTTCTTC. The variable domain in full, with the rest retrieved from reference TRBV2 and TRBJ2-1, is EPEVTQTPSHQVTQMGQEVILRCVPISNHLYFYWYRQILGQKVEFLVSFYNNEISEKSEIFDDQFSVERPDGSNFTLKIRSTKLEDSAMYFCASTIHGLAGVGLVSEQFFGPGTRLTVL.

The V call is TRBV30, the J call TRBJ2-1, with 13 bases fitting TRBD2. CDR3 length: 15 amino acids. Germline assignment: CDR1 GTSNPN and CDR2 SVGIG (reference sequence). The trim removed 4 bases at V and 7 bases at J, leaving 7 bases unmatched. This chain's CDR3 is CAWTILAGGPNEQFF. CDR3 coding DNA: TGTGCCTGGACCATACTAGCGGGGGGGCCAAATGAGCAGTTCTTC.

The chain combines TRBV30 with TRBJ2-3; 7 positions match TRBD1. The V gene end was trimmed by 0 bases and the J gene end by 12 bases; junction bases not matched to a gene: 3. This CDR3 region has 11 residues. The germline CDR1 and CDR2 sequences are GTSNPN and SVGIG (reference sequence). This chain's CDR3 is CAWSVGGAQYF. CDR3 sequence (DNA): TGTGCCTGGAGTGTAGGGGGCGCCCAGTATTTT.

The chain carries TRBV6-5 and TRBJ1-1; 8 nucleotides line up with TRBD1. This CDR3 contains 15 residues. Per the germline V gene, CDR1 is MNHEY and CDR2 is SVGAGI. Trimming cost V 5 bases and J 5 bases; bases outside gene matches: 10. The CDR3 DNA reads TGTGCCAGCAGTACGGGACAGGTAAGATGGACTGAAGCTTTCTTT. Residues: CASSTGQVRWTEAFF.

This sequence joins TRBV28 and TRBJ2-1; D may be TRBD1 (5 bases). CDR1 and CDR2 from the germline V gene are MDHEN and SYDVKM. V lost 6 bases and J lost 8, with 8 bases in between. The length of the CDR3 is 11 residues. The CDR3 spells CASSPRDEQFF. CDR3 DNA: TGTGCCAGCAGCCCCAGGGATGAGCAGTTCTTC.

V gene TRBV7-3 combines with J gene TRBJ2-3, with 11 bases fitting TRBD2. The germline V gene encodes CDR1 SGHTA and CDR2 FQGTGA. V was pared by 10 bases and J by 3 bases, with 3 bases of the junction left unmatched. The CDR3 extends over 13 amino acids. CDR3 sequence (DNA): TGTGCCACCGCTAGCGGGGGGACAGATACGCAGTATTTT. It yields the protein CATASGGTDTQYF.

J is TRBJ2-2 and V is TRBV6-5; D is uncertain. The CDR3 spans 12 residues. In germline, CDR1 is MNHEY, CDR2 SVGAGI. V was trimmed by 8 bases and J by 3 bases, leaving 7 bases between them. The CDR3 loop reads CASCRDTGELFF. The DNA of the CDR3 is TGTGCCAGCTGCCGGGACACCGGGGAGCTGTTTTTT.

The chain has TRBV4-1 and TRBJ2-1; 12 nucleotides agree with TRBD2. Germline V CDR1 and CDR2: MGHRA, YSYEKL. The CDR3 contains 20 residues. The V segment lost 0 bases and the J segment 0 bases; nucleotides outside the gene matches: 9. As DNA, the CDR3 is TGCGCCAGCAGCCAAGATCTTCCTAGCGGGAGGGTAAGCTCCTACAATGAGCAGTTCTTC. Translation: CASSQDLPSGRVSSYNEQFF.

The V gene is TRBV4-2, the J gene TRBJ2-6; 10 nucleotides agree with TRBD2. CDR3 size: 16 residues. The germline CDR1 and CDR2 sequences are LGHNA and YNFKEQ. Losses at the gene ends were 4 bases for V and 4 bases for J; bases not matched to a gene: 4. DNA of the CDR3: TGTGCCAGCAGCCCAGCGGGGGGGCTAGGGGCCAACGTCCTGACTTTC. Translation: CASSPAGGLGANVLTF.

This sequence joins TRBV7-2 and TRBJ1-6; no firm D call. This CDR3 is built from 16 residues. Per the germline V gene, CDR1 is SGHTA and CDR2 is FQGNSA. Trimming cost V 5 bases and J 3 bases, with 14 bases left between them. DNA of the CDR3: TGTGCCAGCAGCACCAGAGGGATGAACTATAATTCACCCCTCCACTTT. The encoded protein is CASSTRGMNYNSPLHF.

V gene TRBV7-9 combines with J gene TRBJ1-3; tentatively, D is TRBD1 (5 bases). The germline CDR1 and CDR2 sequences are SEHNR and FQNEAQ (reference sequence). The CDR3 totals 15 residues. Trimming removed 3 bases from V and 5 bases from J, with 14 bases in between. The CDR3, as DNA: TGTGCCAGCAGCTTCCCCAGGCAGGGACGAAACACCATATATTTT. This translates into CASSFPRQGRNTIYF.

This clone occurred once. The chain has TRBV5-1 and TRBJ2-3; weak D call: TRBD2 (6 bases). This CDR3 contains 15 residues. Trimming cost V 0 bases and J 1 base, with 9 bases left between them. Germline-derived CDR1 and CDR2 are SGHRS and YFSETQ. The CDR3 sequence is CASSLGGIRTDTQYF. DNA for the CDR3: TGCGCCAGCAGCTTGGGCGGGATTCGCACAGATACGCAGTATTTT. Variable domain in full (rest from reference TRBV5-1 and TRBJ2-3): KAGVTQTPRYLIKTRGQQVTLSCSPISGHRSVSWYQQTPGQGLQFLFEYFSETQRNKGNFPGRFSGRQFSNSRSEMNVSTLELGDSALYLCASSLGGIRTDTQYFGPGTRLTVL.

This chain links TRBV11-3 with TRBJ2-1; no definite D call. The germline V gene encodes CDR1 SGHNT and CDR2 YENEEA. There are 15 residues in the CDR3. Trimming stripped 4 bases from V and 4 bases from J, with 14 bases between. This chain's CDR3 is CASSSSASQYNEQFF. CDR3 nucleotides: TGTGCCAGCAGCTCAAGCGCGAGCCAGTACAATGAGCAGTTCTTC.

The V and J genes are TRBV5-1 and TRBJ1-6, with 8 bases identical to TRBD1. Germline trimming cut 4 bases from V and 8 bases from J; bases unmatched to any gene: 8. This CDR3 is built from 15 residues. CDR1 is SGHRS, CDR2 YFSETQ, per germline. CDR3 amino acids: CASSQLDRAYSPLHF. The CDR3 DNA reads as TGCGCCAGCAGCCAATTGGACAGGGCTTATTCACCCCTCCACTTT.

The CDR3 here is CASSKELVGYEQYF. CDR3 bases: TGTGCCAGCAGCAAGGAACTGGTTGGCTACGAGCAGTACTTC. The chain links TRBV27 to TRBJ2-7; D is ambiguous. The CDR3 length is 14 residues. Germline V lookup: CDR1 MNHEY, CDR2 SMNVEV (reference sequence). Between the trimmed V and J ends, which lost 6 bases and 3 bases, there was a span of 15 bases.

The genes are TRBV18 and TRBJ1-1; D remains ambiguous. CDR3 size: 15 residues. V was shortened by 3 bases and J by 5 bases, with 16 bases between the two germline ends. CDR1 is KGHSH, CDR2 LQKENI, per germline. In DNA form, the CDR3 reads TGTGCCAGCTCACCTTCGTTGGCGGGAGGTACTGAAGCTTTCTTT. This codes for CASSPSLAGGTEAFF.

This chain joins TRBV10-3 and TRBJ1-1; the D is unclear. CDR1 and CDR2 (germline): ENHRY, SYGVKD. The CDR3 has 15 amino acids. V lost 0 bases, J lost 0 bases, and 8 bases lay in between. The CDR3 DNA reads TGTGCCATCAGTGAGTCGGAACTTTTGAACACTGAAGCTTTCTTT. Its translation is CAISESELLNTEAFF.

This sequence joins TRBV10-3 and TRBJ2-1; perhaps TRBD1 as D (6 bases). Trimming removed 7 bases at V and 8 bases at J, with 18 bases between. Germline V CDR1 and CDR2: ENHRY, SYGVKD. This CDR3 spans 14 amino acids. The DNA of the CDR3 is TGTGCCATCACCCCGACCGGGACAACTTATGAGCAGTTCTTC. This gives the protein CAITPTGTTYEQFF.

With regard to this clone: Other DNA sequences in this sample translate to the same CDR3. J is TRBJ1-1 and V is TRBV18, with D perhaps matching TRBD1 (5 bases). The germline gives CDR1 KGHSH, CDR2 LQKENI. V lost 3 bases to trimming and J lost 0 bases, with 8 bases between them. This CDR3 spans 14 amino acids. For the CDR3, the DNA is TGTGCCAGCTCACCGCAGGGAATGAACACTGAAGCTTTCTTT. Its translation is CASSPQGMNTEAFF.

The V gene is TRBV7-2, the J gene TRBJ1-2; D call uncertain. This CDR3 spans 16 amino acids. Trimming removed 9 bases from V and 1 base from J, with 21 bases in between. The germline gives CDR1 SGHTA, CDR2 FQGNSA. The CDR3 bases are TGTGCCAGGCCACTTAGGGTTGCCGATTTTAACTATGGCTACACCTTC. This encodes CARPLRVADFNYGYTF. Drawing the rest from reference TRBV7-2 and TRBJ1-2, the complete variable domain is GAGVSQSPSNKVTEKGKDVELRCDPISGHTALYWYRQSLGQGLEFLIYFQGNSAPDKSGLPSDRFSAERTGGSVSTLTIQRTQQEDSAVYLCARPLRVADFNYGYTFGSGTRLTVV.

The chain's CDR3 is CASSRGGNNSPLHF. CDR3 nucleotides: TGTGCCAGTAGTAGGGGGGGGAATAATTCACCCCTCCACTTT. V gene TRBV19 combines with J gene TRBJ1-6, with D perhaps matching TRBD1 (5 bases). Trimming left V 4 bases short and J 5 bases short, with 9 bases between. From germline, CDR1 is LNHDA and CDR2 SQIVND (reference sequence). This CDR3 contains 14 residues.

V gene TRBV29-1 combines with J gene TRBJ2-5, with 7 positions matching TRBD1. The CDR3 has 15 amino acids. The trim removed 0 bases at V and 4 bases at J, leaving 8 bases unmatched. Germline assignment: CDR1 SQVTM and CDR2 ANQGSEA. The CDR3 reads CSVEETGKPIETQYF. CDR3 bases: TGCAGCGTTGAAGAGACAGGGAAACCTATAGAGACCCAGTACTTC.

This clone was seen a handful of times. The chain has TRBV27 and TRBJ1-1; D gene unclear. Trimming cost V 2 bases and J 5 bases, with 15 bases left between them. The CDR3 is 15 amino acids. Per germline, CDR1 MNHEY and CDR2 SMNVEV (reference sequence). Written as DNA, the CDR3 is TGTGCCAGCAGTTTAGAGACGGGGAGAGTTACTGAAGCTTTCTTT. Its translation is CASSLETGRVTEAFF.

This clone was observed a single time. Other nucleotide sequences in the sample specify the same CDR3. The CDR3 reads CASSSGLAGYNEQFF. The CDR3 DNA sequence: TGTGCCAGCAGTTCCGGACTAGCGGGTTACAATGAGCAGTTCTTC. The gene calls are TRBV28 and TRBJ2-1; 11 bases map to TRBD2. V trimming: 4 bases; J trimming: 4 bases; junction bases outside the gene matches: 3. Germline V gene lookup returns CDR1 MDHEN and CDR2 SYDVKM. The CDR3 length is 15 residues.